This T cell receptor beta chain was identified in a study of T cells in Graves' hyperthyroidism and ophthalmopathy. Broader study findings: The blood repertoire included most of the expanded thyroid clonotypes above 0.001. Ophthalmopathy was told apart from stable hyperthyroidism by a 13 V-J model.

Authors of the study amplified TCR beta CDR3 regions from RNA transcripts. The primer set for the first-round RT-PCR of the TCR CDR3 was HTBI. A single record per CDR3 protein comes from TCRdb applying MiXCR to the multiplex PCR reads. The table includes just under 750,000 distinct CDR3 sequences, under 45% detected once. The germline V and J ends were trimmed by 4 bases and 0 bases, with 12 bases remaining between them. Looked up from germline, CDR1 is ENHRY and CDR2 is SYGVKD. The CDR3 covers 16 residues. Hyperthyroidism of Graves' type that showed no ophthalmopathy progression within 18 months was stable. Investigators excluded patients with uncontrolled infection, other autoimmune disease, pregnancy or lactation. In its sample, this clonotype was seen a few times. Its specificity is not known.

The chain uses TRBV10-3 and TRBJ2-2; D is unresolved. Sequenced sample: blood. This clonotype was obtained from a woman in her thirties or forties with Graves' hyperthyroidism. CDR3 residues: CAISALGPTNTGELFF. In nucleotides, the CDR3 is TGTGCCATCAGTGCTCTGGGTCCCACGAACACCGGGGAGCTGTTTTTT.